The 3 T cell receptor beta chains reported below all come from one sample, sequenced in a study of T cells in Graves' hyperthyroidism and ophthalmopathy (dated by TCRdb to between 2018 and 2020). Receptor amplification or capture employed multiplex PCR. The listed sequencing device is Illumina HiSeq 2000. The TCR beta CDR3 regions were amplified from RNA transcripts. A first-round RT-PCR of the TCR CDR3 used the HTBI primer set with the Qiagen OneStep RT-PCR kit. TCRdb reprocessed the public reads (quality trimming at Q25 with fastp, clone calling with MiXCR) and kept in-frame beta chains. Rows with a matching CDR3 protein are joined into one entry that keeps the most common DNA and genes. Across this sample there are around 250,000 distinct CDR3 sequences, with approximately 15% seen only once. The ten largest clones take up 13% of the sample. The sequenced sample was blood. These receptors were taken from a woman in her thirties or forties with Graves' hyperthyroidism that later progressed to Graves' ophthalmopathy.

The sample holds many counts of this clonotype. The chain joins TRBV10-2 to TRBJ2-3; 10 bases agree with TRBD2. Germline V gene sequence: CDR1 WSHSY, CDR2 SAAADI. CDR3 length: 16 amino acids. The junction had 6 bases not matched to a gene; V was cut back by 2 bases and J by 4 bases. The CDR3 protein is CASSEEVGLAADTQYF. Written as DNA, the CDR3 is TGCGCCAGCAGTGAGGAAGTTGGACTAGCGGCAGATACGCAGTATTTT.

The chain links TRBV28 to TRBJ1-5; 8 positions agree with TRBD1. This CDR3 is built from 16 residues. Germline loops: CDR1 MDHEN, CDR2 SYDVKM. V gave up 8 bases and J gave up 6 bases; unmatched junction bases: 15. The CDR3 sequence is CASSDRVRFISQPQHF. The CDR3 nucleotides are TGTGCCAGCTCGGACAGGGTTCGTTTTATAAGTCAGCCCCAGCATTTT.

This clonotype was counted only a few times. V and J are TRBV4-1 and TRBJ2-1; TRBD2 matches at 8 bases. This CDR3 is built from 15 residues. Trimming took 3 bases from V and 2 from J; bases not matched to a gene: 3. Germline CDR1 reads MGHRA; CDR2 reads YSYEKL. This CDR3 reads CASSHPGGTYNEQFF. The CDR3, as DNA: TGCGCCAGCAGCCACCCGGGGGGGACCTACAATGAGCAGTTCTTC.